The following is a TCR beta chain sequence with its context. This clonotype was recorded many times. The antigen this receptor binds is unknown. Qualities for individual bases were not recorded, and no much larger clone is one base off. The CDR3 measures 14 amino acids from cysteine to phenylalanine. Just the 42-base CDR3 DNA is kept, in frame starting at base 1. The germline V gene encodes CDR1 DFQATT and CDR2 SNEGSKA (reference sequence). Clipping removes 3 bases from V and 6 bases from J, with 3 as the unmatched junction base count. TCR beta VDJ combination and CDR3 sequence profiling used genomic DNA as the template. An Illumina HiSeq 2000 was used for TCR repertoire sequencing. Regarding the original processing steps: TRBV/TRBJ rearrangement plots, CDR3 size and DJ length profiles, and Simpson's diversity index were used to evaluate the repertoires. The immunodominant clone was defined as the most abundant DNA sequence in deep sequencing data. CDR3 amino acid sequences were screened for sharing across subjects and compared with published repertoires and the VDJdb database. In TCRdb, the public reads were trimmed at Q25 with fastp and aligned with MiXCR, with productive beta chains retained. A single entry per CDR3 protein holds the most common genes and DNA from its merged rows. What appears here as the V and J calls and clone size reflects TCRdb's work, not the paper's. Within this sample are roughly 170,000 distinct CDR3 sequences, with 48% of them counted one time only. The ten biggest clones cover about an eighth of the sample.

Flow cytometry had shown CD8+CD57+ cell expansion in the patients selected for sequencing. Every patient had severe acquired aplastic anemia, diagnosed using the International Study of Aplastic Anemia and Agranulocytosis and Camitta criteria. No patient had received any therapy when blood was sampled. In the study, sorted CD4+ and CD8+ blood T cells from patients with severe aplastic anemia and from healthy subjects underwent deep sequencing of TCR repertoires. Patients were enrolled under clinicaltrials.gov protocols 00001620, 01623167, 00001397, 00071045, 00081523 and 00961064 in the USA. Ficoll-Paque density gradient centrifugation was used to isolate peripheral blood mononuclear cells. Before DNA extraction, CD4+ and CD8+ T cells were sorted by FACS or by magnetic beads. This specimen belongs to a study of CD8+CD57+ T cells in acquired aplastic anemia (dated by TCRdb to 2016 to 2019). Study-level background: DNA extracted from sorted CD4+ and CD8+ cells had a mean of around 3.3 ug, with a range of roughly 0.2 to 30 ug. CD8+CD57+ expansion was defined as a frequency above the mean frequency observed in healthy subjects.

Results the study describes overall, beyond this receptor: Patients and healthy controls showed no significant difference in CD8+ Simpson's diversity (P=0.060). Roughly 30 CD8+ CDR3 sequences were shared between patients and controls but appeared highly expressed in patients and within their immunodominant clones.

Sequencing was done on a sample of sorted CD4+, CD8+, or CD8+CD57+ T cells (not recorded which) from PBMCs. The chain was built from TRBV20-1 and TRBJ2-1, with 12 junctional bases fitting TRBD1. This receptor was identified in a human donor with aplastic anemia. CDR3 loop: CSARGQGASNEQFF. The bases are TGCAGTGCTAGGGGACAGGGGGCCTCCAATGAGCAGTTCTTC.